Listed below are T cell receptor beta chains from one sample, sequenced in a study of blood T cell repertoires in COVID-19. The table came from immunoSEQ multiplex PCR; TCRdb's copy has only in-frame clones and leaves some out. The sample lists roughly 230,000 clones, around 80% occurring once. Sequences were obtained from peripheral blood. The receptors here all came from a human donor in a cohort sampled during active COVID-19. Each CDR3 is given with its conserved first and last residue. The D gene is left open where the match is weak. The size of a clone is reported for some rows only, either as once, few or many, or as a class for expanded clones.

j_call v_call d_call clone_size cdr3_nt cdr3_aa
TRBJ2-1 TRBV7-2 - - TGTGCCAGCACCCTTACGGAGGGTACCAATGAGCAGTTCTTC CASTLTEGTNEQFF
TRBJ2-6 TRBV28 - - TGTGCCACTCAAGGGGGGACTACCCTCTCTGGGGCCAACGTCCTGACTTTC CATQGGTTLSGANVLTF
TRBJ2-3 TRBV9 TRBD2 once TGTGCCAGCAGCGTAGGACTAGCGGGGGGTCGGACAGATACGCAGTATTTT CASSVGLAGGRTDTQYF
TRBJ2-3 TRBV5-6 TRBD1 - TGTGCCAGCAGCGCCGTGAGCGCAGGGGGCACTTATACGCAGTATTTT CASSAVSAGGTYTQYF
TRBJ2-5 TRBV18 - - TGTGCCAGCTCACCACCGTTTCGAGAGACCCAGTACTTC CASSPPFRETQYF
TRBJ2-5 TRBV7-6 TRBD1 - TGTGCCAGCAGCTTAAAACTACAGGGGATCTTACGGGAGACCCAGTACTTC CASSLKLQGILRETQYF
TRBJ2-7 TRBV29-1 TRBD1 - TGCAGCGCTACAGGGGTCGGGGAGCAGTACTTC CSATGVGEQYF
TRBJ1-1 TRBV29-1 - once TGCAGCGTGGCGGGGCATAGCGCCACTGAAGCTTTCTTT CSVAGHSATEAFF
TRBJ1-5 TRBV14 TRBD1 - TGTGCCAGCAGCCTGACAGGGAATCAGCCCCAGCATTTT CASSLTGNQPQHF
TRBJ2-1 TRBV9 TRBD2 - TGTGCCAGCAGCGTAAACAGCGGGGGTTTAAATCGCTACAATGAGCAGTTCTTC CASSVNSGGLNRYNEQFF
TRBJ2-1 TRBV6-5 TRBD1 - TGTGCCAGCAGTTCCAACAGGGGAGCGAATGAGCAGTTCTTC CASSSNRGANEQFF
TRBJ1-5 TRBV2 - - TGTGCCAGCAGCCAGGGCCCCCCCCAGCATTTT CASSQGPPQHF
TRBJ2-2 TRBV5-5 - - TGTGCCAGCAGCCCCGGCCCGACAGGAGCTAACACCGGGGAGCTGTTTTTT CASSPGPTGANTGELFF
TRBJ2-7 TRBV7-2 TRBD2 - TGTGCCAGCAGGACCGGACTAGCGGACTACTACGAGCAGTACTTC CASRTGLADYYEQYF
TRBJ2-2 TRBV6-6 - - TGTGCCAGCAGAACTTACACCGGGGAGCTGTTTTTT CASRTYTGELFF
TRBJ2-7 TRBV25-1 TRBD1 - TGTGCCAGCAACCCGACAGGGAGTAGCTCCTACGAGCAGTACTTC CASNPTGSSSYEQYF
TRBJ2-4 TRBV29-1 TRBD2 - TGCAGCGTAACGGGACTAGGGGAAAACATTCAGTACTTC CSVTGLGENIQYF
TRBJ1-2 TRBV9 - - TGTGCCAGCAGCGTAGTGCGGGGGGGCTACACCTTC CASSVVRGGYTF
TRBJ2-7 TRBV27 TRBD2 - TGTGCCAGCAGAGTTCTAGGGACTACCTACGAGCAGTACTTC CASRVLGTTYEQYF
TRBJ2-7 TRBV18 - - TGTGCCAGCTCACCACGACTAGTAGAGGAACCCGAGCAGTACTTC CASSPRLVEEPEQYF
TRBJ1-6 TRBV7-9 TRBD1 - TGTGCCAGCAGCTTCAGCAGGGGGGCTAATTCACCCCTCCACTTT CASSFSRGANSPLHF
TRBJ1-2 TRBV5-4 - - TGTGCCAGCAGCTTGGCTAAGGAGGAAGGCGTCTATGGCTACACCTTC CASSLAKEEGVYGYTF